A single sample is the source of the 15 T cell receptor beta chains below, sequenced in a study of CD8+ T cells in alopecia areata. Treatment indicated: oral pan-JAK inhibitor, 5-10 mg twice daily. Extraction of RNA preceded its reverse transcription into cDNA, which served as the sequencing template. Only in-frame clones appear in the TCRdb table, and some are missing; sequencing was by immunoSEQ multiplex PCR. This sample has about 200,000 clones, with nearly 60% found just once. The source material was CD4+ T cells sorted from blood, sampled at week 24, from a patient treated with tofacitinib. The receptors here all came from a human donor with alopecia areata.

The J gene is TRBJ2-7, the V gene TRBV5-4, with a weak D call TRBD2 (5 bases). V was trimmed by 4 bases and J by 1 base, leaving 15 bases between them. The germline V gene has CDR1 SGHNT and CDR2 YYREEE (reference sequence). This CDR3 region has 15 residues. The CDR3 DNA reads as TGTGCCAGCAGCCCCAACAGCGGATCATCCTACGAGCAGTACTTC. Amino acid sequence: CASSPNSGSSYEQYF.

This clone has more than one count but fewer than ten. The J gene is TRBJ1-2, the V gene TRBV9, with 10 bases that match TRBD1. Germline values: CDR1 SGDLS, CDR2 YYNGEE. The CDR3 has 14 amino acids. Trimming took 2 bases from V and 6 from J; bases not matched to a gene: 4. CDR3 nucleotides: TGTGCCAGCAGCGTTCTCGGGACAGGGGATGGCTACACCTTC. This codes for CASSVLGTGDGYTF.

This clone was recorded a few times. J is TRBJ1-5 and V is TRBV15; 9 bases fit TRBD1. After removal of 0 bases from V and 4 bases from J, the junction contained 1 base not matched to a gene. This CDR3 has 15 amino acids. Looked up from germline, CDR1 is LNHNV and CDR2 is YYDKDF (reference sequence). Here the CDR3 DNA reads TGTGCCACCAGCAGAGACGGGACAGGGAATCAGCCCCAGCATTTT. Translating gives CATSRDGTGNQPQHF.

The J gene is TRBJ1-2, the V gene TRBV25-1, with D possibly being TRBD1 (5 bases). The germline V gene encodes CDR1 MGHDK and CDR2 SYGVNS. This CDR3 contains 12 residues. V lost 0 bases, J lost 7 bases, and 6 bases lay in between. CDR3 in DNA: TGTGCCAGCAGTGAATACAGGGTTGGCTACACCTTC. As protein: CASSEYRVGYTF.

The table lists this clone with a few counts. The rearrangement uses TRBV19 and TRBJ1-1; D unclear. Germline assignment: CDR1 LNHDA and CDR2 SQIVND (reference sequence). V dropped 8 bases and J dropped 11 bases, with 6 bases sitting between them. This CDR3 spans 8 amino acids. The CDR3 spells CASGGAFF. The CDR3 nucleotides are TGTGCCAGTGGAGGGGCTTTCTTT. Supplemented by reference TRBV19 and TRBJ1-1, the full variable domain reads DGGITQSPKYLFRKEGQNVTLSCEQNLNHDAMYWYRQDPGQGLRLIYYSQIVNDFQKGDIAEGYSVSREKKESFPLTVTSAQKNPTAFYLCASGGAFFGQGTRLTVV.

In its sample, this clone was seen a few times. The chain is built from TRBV2 and TRBJ2-7; the D is unclear. V lost 6 bases, J lost 3 bases, and 9 bases lay in between. CDR3 length equals 12 residues. CDR1 and CDR2 from the germline V gene are SNHLY and FYNNEI. CDR3 bases: TGTGCCAGCAGGCCGACTGGCTACGAGCAGTACTTC. Amino acid sequence: CASRPTGYEQYF.

Only a few counts were recorded for this clone. The rearrangement joins TRBV28 to TRBJ2-2; 11 bases are a match to TRBD1. CDR3 length: 15 residues. CDR1 and CDR2 from the germline V gene are MDHEN and SYDVKM. The ends lost 6 bases at V and 7 bases at J; junction bases unmatched: 7. This chain's CDR3 is CASRRGQGAGGELFF. DNA for the CDR3: TGTGCCAGCAGGCGCGGACAGGGGGCAGGCGGGGAGCTGTTTTTT.

The rearrangement links TRBV30 to TRBJ2-1; D is possibly TRBD1 (6 bases). Trimming shortened V by 4 bases and J by 3 bases, and 13 bases separated the two germline ends. The CDR3 spans 14 residues. Germline-derived CDR1 and CDR2 are GTSNPN and SVGIG (reference sequence). The CDR3 spells CAWILRDNYNEQFF. The CDR3 DNA reads as TGTGCCTGGATCCTTCGGGACAACTACAATGAGCAGTTCTTC.

The J gene is TRBJ1-3, the V gene TRBV28; D uncertain. The V gene's germline CDR1 is MDHEN and CDR2 SYDVKM. The ends were cut back, 5 bases at V and 3 bases at J, with 8 bases in the middle. The CDR3 runs to 13 residues. In DNA, the CDR3 is TGTGCCAGCAGTCCGTCGCTTGGAAACACCATATATTTT. Amino acid sequence: CASSPSLGNTIYF.

This clone was detected only a few times. J is TRBJ1-1 and V is TRBV7-2; D is undetermined. Per the germline V gene, CDR1 is SGHTA and CDR2 is FQGNSA. V was cut by 1 base and J by 5 bases, with 8 bases left in between. The CDR3 has 13 amino acids. This chain's CDR3 is CASSLGRRTEAFF. DNA of the CDR3: TGTGCCAGCAGCTTAGGGCGTCGAACTGAAGCTTTCTTT.

The chain uses TRBV9 and TRBJ2-3, with 7 bases that match TRBD2. In germline, CDR1 is SGDLS, CDR2 YYNGEE. There are 15 residues in the CDR3. V was clipped by 2 bases and J by 6 bases; unmatched bases: 9. The CDR3 sequence: CASSVVGGGGDTQYF. The CDR3 DNA sequence: TGTGCCAGCAGCGTGGTTGGCGGGGGAGGTGATACGCAGTATTTT. The full variable domain, in which reference TRBV9 and TRBJ2-3 provide the parts outside the CDR3, is DSGVTQTPKHLITATGQRVTLRCSPRSGDLSVYWYQQSLDQGLQFLIQYYNGEERAKGNILERFSAQQFPDLHSELNLSSLELGDSALYFCASSVVGGGGDTQYFGPGTRLTVL.

On this clone: Other DNA sequences within the sample encode an identical CDR3. V gene TRBV29-1 combines with J gene TRBJ1-2, with 9 bases that match TRBD1. The CDR3 is made up of 12 amino acids. CDR1 and CDR2 from the germline V gene are SQVTM and ANQGSEA. V lost 5 bases, J lost 3 bases, and 1 base stayed unmatched. CDR3 protein: CSVRQGDYGYTF. The CDR3 coding sequence is TGCAGCGTTCGACAGGGGGACTATGGCTACACCTTC.

There are many counts of this clone. The chain employs TRBV28 and TRBJ2-7; 15 bases fit TRBD2. Germline CDR1 is MDHEN and CDR2 is SYDVKM. Germline trimming cut 10 bases from V and 5 bases from J; bases unmatched to any gene: 12. This CDR3 has 16 amino acids. The CDR3 is CATKGLAGGRLDEQYF. CDR3 in DNA: TGTGCCACCAAAGGACTAGCGGGAGGGAGGCTCGACGAGCAGTACTTC.

A few counts support this clone. This sequence joins TRBV4-3 and TRBJ2-7, with TRBD1 identical over 7 bases. Germline CDR1 is LGHNA and CDR2 is YSLEER. The ends lost 4 bases at V and 4 bases at J; junction bases unmatched: 4. The CDR3 extends over 13 amino acids. CDR3 nucleotide sequence: TGCGCCAGCAGCCGACGACAGGGTTACGAGCAGTACTTC. Its protein product is CASSRRQGYEQYF.

The V and J genes are TRBV5-6 and TRBJ2-5; 9 nucleotides match TRBD1. The CDR3 runs to 17 residues. Germline V gene sequence: CDR1 SGHDT, CDR2 YYEEEE. With 4 bases clipped from V and 2 bases from J, the junction kept 12 bases outside the gene matches. As DNA, the CDR3 is TGTGCCAGCAGCCCGGAATTCAAGGGGACAGGGCAAGAGACCCAGTACTTC. Translation gives CASSPEFKGTGQETQYF.